This T cell receptor beta chain is from a study of cytomegalovirus exposure and HLA in healthy donors. Overall study results and limits: Presence/absence analyses assumed roughly uniform sequencing depth across donors, which may not hold.

In regard to this clone: Its antigen is currently unknown.

13 Jbeta primers and 60 Vbeta primers were used for the PCR. Only in-frame clones appear in the TCRdb table, and some are missing; sequencing was by immunoSEQ multiplex PCR. The data contain just under 80,000 clones, nearly 80% of them seen just once; the ten biggest clones take up around 4.8%. At sampling all donors were nominally healthy, likely with unrecorded immune exposures. The origin of this receptor is a man aged 35 to 55 in good health and CMV-seronegative. The specimen sequenced was PBMCs.

Here the CDR3 DNA reads TGTGCCAGCAGCCAAGATACTACAGGGATCCCGGGGCAAGAGACCCAGTACTTC. Protein product: CASSQDTTGIPGQETQYF. The rearrangement joins TRBV4-2 to TRBJ2-5, with D maybe TRBD1 (6 bases). V lost 0 bases and J 2 bases, leaving 19 bases between the germline ends. The CDR3 is made up of 18 amino acids. Germline CDR1 is LGHNA and CDR2 is YNFKEQ.